Each of the 6 T cell receptor beta chains below was sequenced from the same sample in a study of blood T cell repertoires in COVID-19. Repertoires were generated with immunoSEQ multiplex PCR, while TCRdb's copy carries only in-frame clones and drops some. The sample has fewer than 150,000 clones, around 83% seen once; the top ten hold around 4.5%. Sequences were obtained from peripheral blood. The receptor source for this set is a human donor in a cohort sampled during active COVID-19.

The V gene is TRBV7-2, the J gene TRBJ2-7; 10 nucleotides line up with TRBD2. The CDR3 is 15 residues long. CDR1 and CDR2 (germline): SGHTA, FQGNSA. V lost 4 bases and J lost 0; bases outside the gene matches: 3. CDR3 DNA: TGTGCCAGCAGCTGGACTAGCGGATCCTCCTACGAGCAGTACTTC. Its translation: CASSWTSGSSYEQYF.

The chain couples TRBV15 to TRBJ2-2; TRBD1 is a possible D gene (6 bases). Per germline, CDR1 LNHNV and CDR2 YYDKDF (reference sequence). The CDR3 has 13 amino acids. V shed 2 bases and J shed 5 bases, with 6 bases lying between them. In nucleotides, the CDR3 is TGTGCCACCAGCAGAACAGGGACCGGGGAGCTGTTTTTT. Translated, it gives CATSRTGTGELFF.

This chain links TRBV6-6 with TRBJ2-5, with D maybe TRBD2 (5 bases). The germline V and J ends were trimmed by 3 bases and 7 bases, with 12 bases remaining between them. The V gene's germline CDR1 is MNHNY and CDR2 SVGAGI (reference sequence). The CDR3 extends over 13 amino acids. CDR3 sequence (DNA): TGTGCCAGCAGTTATTCCCAAGAGGGGACCCAGTACTTC. Amino acids: CASSYSQEGTQYF.

This clone was counted once. This chain links TRBV19 with TRBJ2-6; no clear D. The CDR3 consists of 16 residues. V lost 5 bases and J 0 bases, leaving 11 bases between the germline ends. Germline V gives CDR1 LNHDA, CDR2 SQIVND (reference sequence). Written as DNA, the CDR3 is TGTGCCAGTAGTTTACGACTGCCCTCTGGGGCCAACGTCCTGACTTTC. Its protein product is CASSLRLPSGANVLTF. The whole variable domain, remainder taken from reference TRBV19 and TRBJ2-6, is DGGITQSPKYLFRKEGQNVTLSCEQNLNHDAMYWYRQDPGQGLRLIYYSQIVNDFQKGDIAEGYSVSREKKESFPLTVTSAQKNPTAFYLCASSLRLPSGANVLTFGAGSRLTVL.

The chain carries TRBV11-3 and TRBJ2-3; tentatively, D is TRBD2 (6 bases). This CDR3 region has 13 residues. From germline, CDR1 is SGHNT and CDR2 YENEEA. The ends were cut back, 11 bases at V and 2 bases at J, with 14 bases in the middle. For the CDR3, the DNA is TGTGCCGGCCGGCGCGGGGTCACAGATACGCAGTATTTT. It encodes CAGRRGVTDTQYF.

J is TRBJ1-2 and V is TRBV6-5; no definite D call. Between the trimmed V and J ends, which lost 0 bases and 9 bases, there was a span of 17 bases. The CDR3 runs 15 residues. Per germline, CDR1 MNHEY and CDR2 SVGAGI. CDR3 region: CASSYSATPDQSYTF. Written as DNA, the CDR3 is TGTGCCAGCAGTTACTCGGCGACTCCTGACCAAAGCTACACCTTC.